Listed here are 10 T cell receptor beta chains from one sample, sequenced in a study of T cell responses to AZD1222 COVID-19 vaccine. This table comes from immunoSEQ multiplex PCR, and its TCRdb copy is limited to in-frame clones, with some not included. The sample has roughly 120,000 clones, roughly 90% seen once. Sequencing was performed on peripheral blood, taken on day 0 of AZD1222 vaccination. Every receptor here comes from an adult in good health.

This chain uses TRBV10-2 with TRBJ2-1; TRBD1 aligns across 9 bases. Trimming removed 2 bases from V and 6 bases from J; junction bases left unmatched: 8. Germline-derived CDR1 and CDR2 are WSHSY and SAAADI. The CDR3 consists of 16 residues. The CDR3 bases are TGCGCCAGCAGTGAGGTCGGGACAGGGATAAGCAATGAGCAGTTCTTC. Protein product: CASSEVGTGISNEQFF.

The chain joins TRBV29-1 to TRBJ2-1; possibly TRBD1 for D (5 bases). CDR3 length equals 14 residues. CDR1 and CDR2 (germline): SQVTM, ANQGSEA. Trimming took off 4 bases at V and 6 bases at J, with 16 bases between the two ends. The CDR3 loop reads CSVGQGSSPNEQFF. CDR3 DNA sequence: TGCAGCGTTGGTCAGGGTTCAAGCCCCAATGAGCAGTTCTTC.

This clone was detected only once. The chain has TRBV28 and TRBJ1-2, with 9 positions matching TRBD1. The germline gives CDR1 MDHEN, CDR2 SYDVKM. V was clipped by 8 bases and J by 8 bases; unmatched bases: 12. The CDR3 extends over 14 amino acids. CDR3 amino acids: CASSDTGGARGYTF. Here the CDR3 DNA reads TGTGCCAGCTCCGATACAGGGGGCGCTAGAGGCTACACCTTC.

This chain links TRBV10-1 with TRBJ1-1, with 8 bases fitting TRBD1. Per the germline V gene, CDR1 is WNHNN and CDR2 is SYGVQD (reference sequence). With 4 bases clipped from V and 5 bases from J, the junction kept 6 bases outside the gene matches. The CDR3 contains 14 residues. CDR3 loop: CASSGQGARTEAFF. The CDR3 coding sequence is TGCGCCAGCAGTGGTCAGGGGGCGCGGACTGAAGCTTTCTTT.

This rearrangement joins TRBV6-4 to TRBJ2-1; D gene ambiguous. V was shortened by 7 bases and J by 0 bases, with 13 bases between the two germline ends. Germline-derived CDR1 and CDR2 are MRHNA and SNTAGT. The CDR3 spans 15 residues. The CDR3 coding sequence is TGTGCCAGCACCCCGGACGGTAGCTCCTACAATGAGCAGTTCTTC. It specifies CASTPDGSSYNEQFF.

The chain is built from TRBV19 and TRBJ1-4; D gene ambiguous. V was clipped by 1 base and J by 8 bases, with 8 bases between them. The CDR3 extends over 13 amino acids. CDR1 is LNHDA, CDR2 SQIVND, per germline (reference sequence). CDR3 nucleotides: TGTGCCAGTAGTATAGGAGGATACGAAAAACTGTTTTTT. This gives the protein CASSIGGYEKLFF.

The J gene is TRBJ2-1, the V gene TRBV27; D unresolved. V gave up 5 bases and J gave up 1 base, with 12 bases separating them. CDR1 is MNHEY, CDR2 SMNVEV, per germline (reference sequence). CDR3 length equals 15 residues. The CDR3 sequence is CASSVPGYSYNEQFF. CDR3 sequence (DNA): TGTGCCAGCAGTGTCCCCGGCTATTCCTACAATGAGCAGTTCTTC.

This chain connects TRBV7-9 to TRBJ1-2, with D possibly matching TRBD1 (5 bases). The CDR3 extends over 15 amino acids. Germline V lookup: CDR1 SEHNR, CDR2 FQNEAQ (reference sequence). The ends were cut back, 1 base at V and 2 bases at J, with 11 bases in the middle. Here the CDR3 reads CASSLDSGVNYGYTF. The DNA for the CDR3 is TGTGCCAGCAGCTTAGATTCGGGGGTAAACTATGGCTACACCTTC.

V is TRBV10-2 and J is TRBJ1-1, with TRBD1 matching 8 bases. The CDR3 runs 11 residues. Germline trimming cut 3 bases from V and 13 bases from J; bases unmatched to any gene: 4. CDR1 WSHSY and CDR2 SAAADI come from the germline V gene. Here the CDR3 reads CASSDQQGDFF. CDR3 bases: TGCGCCAGCAGTGACCAACAGGGGGATTTCTTT.

Worth noting for this clone: Mismatch with germline at one junction end may stem from a read error. The rearrangement joins TRBV4-2 to TRBJ2-4; tentative D call: TRBD2 (6 bases). CDR3 length equals 19 residues. CDR1 and CDR2 from the germline V gene are LGHNA and YNFKEQ. CDR3 DNA sequence: TGTGCCAGCAGTCAAGATCTAGGGCAGACCCTGGAGGGCAAAAACATTCAGTACTTC. Amino acid sequence: CASSQDLGQTLEGKNIQYF.